The 18 T cell receptor beta chains below were found in one sample sequenced in a study of blood T cells in healthy people across ages (dated by TCRdb to between 2015 and 2016). Receptor amplification or capture employed 5' RACE. Instrument on record: Illumina HiSeq 2500. A second PCR of about 7 to 12 cycles was run with a J-beta primer mix and a sample-barcoded 5' primer. TCRdb reprocessing: public reads trimmed at Q25 with fastp, clones called with MiXCR, in-frame beta chains kept. Each CDR3 protein appears once, grouped with its most common genes and DNA. The sample has hundreds of thousands of distinct CDR3 sequences on record, 58% of them singletons. The biggest ten clones account for roughly 20% of the sample. What was sequenced was blood. The source is a man aged 30-40 years in good health.

This clonotype has a single count. The chain carries TRBV11-2 and TRBJ1-4; D gene uncertain. Trimming left V 0 bases short and J 8 bases short, with 4 bases between. CDR3 length equals 12 residues. The germline gives CDR1 SGHAT, CDR2 FQNNGV. The CDR3 DNA reads TGTGCCAGCAGCTTAGATGGGGAAAAACTGTTTTTT. Its translation: CASSLDGEKLFF.

The J gene is TRBJ2-1, the V gene TRBV20-1, with TRBD2 as a possible D gene (5 bases). The V end lost 6 bases, the J end lost 8 bases, and 17 bases lay between the germline ends. The CDR3 covers 13 residues. Germline V lookup: CDR1 DFQATT, CDR2 SNEGSKA (reference sequence). As DNA, the CDR3 is TGCAGTGCCATCTGGCCGCTAGCAGATGAGCAGTTCTTC. It is translated as CSAIWPLADEQFF.

This chain connects TRBV5-1 to TRBJ2-1; D could derive from TRBD1 or TRBD2 (5 bases each). CDR1 SGHRS and CDR2 YFSETQ come from the germline V gene. With 0 bases removed from V and 5 bases from J, the gap between germline ends came to 15 bases. The CDR3 has 16 amino acids. The CDR3 DNA reads as TGCGCCAGCAGCTTGGAAGTAGGATGGGGGAACAATGAGCAGTTCTTC. This encodes CASSLEVGWGNNEQFF.

This clonotype was observed a single time. The V and J genes are TRBV27 and TRBJ2-1; D call uncertain. The germline CDR1 and CDR2 sequences are MNHEY and SMNVEV (reference sequence). With 2 bases removed from V and 10 bases from J, the gap between germline ends came to 12 bases. The CDR3 spans 13 residues. CDR3 residues: CASSLRLTYEQFF. The CDR3 DNA is TGTGCCAGCAGTTTACGGCTAACGTACGAGCAGTTCTTC.

CDR3 nucleotides: TGCAGTGCTAGAGATGCCCCGAGGGAAAAACTGTTTTTT. Protein: CSARDAPREKLFF. This chain joins TRBV20-1 and TRBJ1-4; D gene uncertain. V lost 0 bases and J 8 bases, leaving 10 bases between the germline ends. CDR1 and CDR2 from the germline V gene are DFQATT and SNEGSKA (reference sequence). The CDR3 loop spans 13 amino acids.

The chain carries TRBV3-1 and TRBJ2-3; the D gene is possibly TRBD2 (5 bases). V was clipped by 5 bases and J by 5 bases, with 17 bases between them. This CDR3 region has 15 residues. Germline loops: CDR1 LGHDT, CDR2 YNNKEL (reference sequence). CDR3 amino acids: CASSEPGIKGDTQYF. The CDR3 DNA reads TGTGCCAGCAGCGAACCCGGGATAAAGGGAGATACGCAGTATTTT.

The chain employs TRBV20-1 and TRBJ2-7, with a tentative D call TRBD1 (6 bases). Trimming stripped 4 bases from V and 4 bases from J, with 17 bases between. Germline-derived CDR1 and CDR2 are DFQATT and SNEGSKA (reference sequence). This CDR3 region has 14 residues. The CDR3 DNA reads TGCAGTGCTACCTCCCCCGGGACAAGATACGAGCAGTACTTC. Its translation is CSATSPGTRYEQYF.

This clonotype showed up many times. The chain recombines TRBV20-1 with TRBJ1-1; tentative D call: TRBD1 (5 bases). The CDR3 extends over 14 amino acids. Trimming removed 0 bases at V and 8 bases at J, with 16 bases between. CDR1 is DFQATT, CDR2 SNEGSKA, per germline (reference sequence). CDR3 sequence reads: CSARDAAGFGEAFF. The CDR3 region has the DNA TGCAGTGCTAGAGATGCGGCAGGGTTCGGAGAAGCTTTCTTT.

This clonotype was counted a few times. The chain employs TRBV14 and TRBJ2-2, with D possibly TRBD2 on 6 matching bases. Trimming took 6 bases from V and 0 from J, leaving 11 bases between them. The CDR3 totals 15 residues. CDR1 is SGHDN and CDR2 is FVKESK in the germline V gene. The CDR3 DNA reads as TGTGCCAGCAGTTTAGCGGTCACGAACACCGGGGAGCTGTTTTTT. Its translation: CASSLAVTNTGELFF.

This clonotype was detected a few times. The chain couples TRBV6-2 or TRBV6-3 to TRBJ2-7, with 9 bases fitting TRBD2. CDR3 size: 16 residues. J lost 3 bases, V lost 5 bases, and 11 bases had no gene match. Germline lookup yields CDR1 MNHEY and CDR2 SVGEGT. The CDR3: CASSPRLADILYEQYF. The CDR3 DNA sequence: TGTGCCAGCAGTCCACGACTAGCGGATATACTCTACGAGCAGTACTTC.

In this sample, this clonotype turned up once. This sequence may be a read error, since a much larger clone differs from it by one base. The J gene is TRBJ2-5, the V gene TRBV29-1, with TRBD1 identical over 7 bases. CDR3 size: 13 residues. In germline, CDR1 is SQVTM, CDR2 ANQGSEA. CDR3 coding DNA: TGCCGCGGTCAGGGGGTTTACCAAGAGACCCAGTACTTC. The encoded protein is CRGQGVYQETQYF.

The chain carries TRBV10-3 and TRBJ2-1; TRBD2 aligns across 13 bases. The CDR3 is 16 residues long. CDR1 is ENHRY and CDR2 is SYGVKD in the germline V gene. V lost 3 bases and J lost 8; bases outside the gene matches: 7. This CDR3 is CAISEGGTSGVHEQFF. CDR3 sequence (DNA): TGTGCCATCAGTGAAGGCGGGACTAGCGGGGTGCATGAGCAGTTCTTC.

The chain combines TRBV7-2 with TRBJ1-1; tentative D call: TRBD1 (6 bases). V lost 6 bases and J 9 bases, leaving 14 bases between the germline ends. CDR1 is SGHTA and CDR2 is FQGNSA in the germline V gene. The length of the CDR3 is 12 residues. As DNA, the CDR3 is TGTGCCAGCAGGCCAGGGGAGGGGAAAGCTTTCTTT. It specifies CASRPGEGKAFF. The full variable domain, rest sourced from reference TRBV7-2 and TRBJ1-1, is GAGVSQSPSNKVTEKGKDVELRCDPISGHTALYWYRQSLGQGLEFLIYFQGNSAPDKSGLPSDRFSAERTGGSVSTLTIQRTQQEDSAVYLCASRPGEGKAFFGQGTRLTVV.

The chain is built from TRBV6-6 and TRBJ2-3; 11 bases match TRBD2. Trimming removed 6 bases from V and 6 bases from J; junction bases left unmatched: 8. Germline CDR1 is MNHNY and CDR2 is SVGAGI (reference sequence). There are 15 residues in the CDR3. CDR3 amino acids: CASRAGTSGRDTQYF. CDR3 nucleotide sequence: TGTGCCAGCAGAGCAGGGACTAGCGGTCGGGATACGCAGTATTTT.

The chain recombines TRBV11-2 with TRBJ1-4; D is undetermined. Germline V CDR1 and CDR2: SGHAT, FQNNGV. The CDR3 is made up of 17 amino acids. V lost 3 bases and J 6 bases, leaving 20 bases between the germline ends. In DNA form, the CDR3 reads TGTGCCAGCAGCTTGATCACACGGCGGGCCAAACATGAAAAACTGTTTTTT. Protein sequence: CASSLITRRAKHEKLFF. Full variable domain (outside the CDR3, taken from reference TRBV11-2 and TRBJ1-4): EAGVAQSPRYKIIEKRQSVAFWCNPISGHATLYWYQQILGQGPKLLIQFQNNGVVDDSQLPKDRFSAERLKGVDSTLKIQPAKLEDSAVYLCASSLITRRAKHEKLFFGSGTQLSVL.

The J gene is TRBJ2-3, the V gene TRBV24-1; D gene unclear. Deletions cut 3 bases from V and 10 bases from J, with 10 bases between. The germline gives CDR1 KGHDR, CDR2 SFDVKD. CDR3 length: 12 residues. As DNA, the CDR3 is TGTGCCACCAGTGATCATCCTGGAGCGCAGTATTTT. It yields the protein CATSDHPGAQYF.

This clonotype was seen more than once but under ten times. The chain combines TRBV6-2 or TRBV6-3 with TRBJ2-7; 10 bases are a match to TRBD2. V lost 7 bases and J lost 2; bases outside the gene matches: 5. This CDR3 comprises 14 residues. The germline V gene has CDR1 MNHEY and CDR2 SVGEGT. In DNA form, the CDR3 reads TGTGCCAGCACATCTAGCGGGAGTGCCTACGAGCAGTACTTC. Its translation is CASTSSGSAYEQYF.

The CDR3 loop is CSGMTFTYNEQYF. CDR3 DNA sequence: TGCAGCGGCATGACGTTTACCTACAATGAGCAGTACTTC. J is TRBJ2-1 and V is TRBV29-1; D is ambiguous. The J call may be incorrect, as the DNA end agrees better with TRBJ2-7. Germline V lookup: CDR1 SQVTM, CDR2 ANQGSEA. The CDR3 is made up of 13 amino acids.